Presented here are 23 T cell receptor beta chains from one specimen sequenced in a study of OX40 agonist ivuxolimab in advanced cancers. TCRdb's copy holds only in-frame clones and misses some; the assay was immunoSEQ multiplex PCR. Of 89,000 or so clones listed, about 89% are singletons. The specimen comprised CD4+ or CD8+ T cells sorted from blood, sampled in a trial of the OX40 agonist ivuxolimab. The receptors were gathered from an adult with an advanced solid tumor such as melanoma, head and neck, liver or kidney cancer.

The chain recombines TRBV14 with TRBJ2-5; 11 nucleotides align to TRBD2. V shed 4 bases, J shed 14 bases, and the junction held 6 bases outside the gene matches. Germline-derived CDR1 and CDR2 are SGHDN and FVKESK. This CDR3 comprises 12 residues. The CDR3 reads CASSPLAGATYF. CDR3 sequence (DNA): TGTGCCAGCAGCCCACTAGCGGGGGCCACTTACTTC.

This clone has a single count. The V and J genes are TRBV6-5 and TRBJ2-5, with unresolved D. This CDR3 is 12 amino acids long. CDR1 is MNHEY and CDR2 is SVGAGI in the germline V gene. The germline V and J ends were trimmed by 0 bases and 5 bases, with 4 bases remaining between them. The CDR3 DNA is TGTGCCAGCAGTTACTCGATGGAGACCCAGTACTTC. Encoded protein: CASSYSMETQYF.

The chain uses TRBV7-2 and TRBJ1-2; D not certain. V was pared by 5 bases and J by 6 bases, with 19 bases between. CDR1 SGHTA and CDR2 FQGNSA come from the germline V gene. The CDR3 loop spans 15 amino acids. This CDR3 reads CASSSQSGPLNGYTF. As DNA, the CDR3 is TGTGCCAGCAGCAGCCAGTCGGGTCCCCTTAATGGCTACACCTTC.

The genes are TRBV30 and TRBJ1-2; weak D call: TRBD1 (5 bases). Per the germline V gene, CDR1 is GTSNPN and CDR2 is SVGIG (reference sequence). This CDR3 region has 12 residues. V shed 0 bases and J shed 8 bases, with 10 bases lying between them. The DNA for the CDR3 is TGTGCCTGGAGTGTAGGGGTTGGCGGCTACACCTTC. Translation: CAWSVGVGGYTF. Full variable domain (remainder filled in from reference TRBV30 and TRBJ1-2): SQTIHQWPATLVQPVGSPLSLECTVEGTSNPNLYWYRQAAGRGLQLLFYSVGIGQISSEVPQNLSASRPQDRQFILSSKKLLLSDSGFYLCAWSVGVGGYTFGSGTRLTVV.

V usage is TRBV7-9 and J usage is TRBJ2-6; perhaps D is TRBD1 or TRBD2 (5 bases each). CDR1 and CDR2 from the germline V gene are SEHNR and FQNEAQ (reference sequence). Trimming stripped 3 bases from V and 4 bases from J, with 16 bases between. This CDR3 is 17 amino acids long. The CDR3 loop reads CASSFTPGTVGANVLTF. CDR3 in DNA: TGTGCCAGCAGCTTTACCCCCGGGACGGTAGGGGCCAACGTCCTGACTTTC.

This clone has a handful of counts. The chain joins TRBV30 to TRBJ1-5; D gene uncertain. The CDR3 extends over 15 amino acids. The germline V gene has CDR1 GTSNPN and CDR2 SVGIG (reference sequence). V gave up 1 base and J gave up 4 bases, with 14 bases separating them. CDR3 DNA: TGTGCCTGGAGTGACCTCGACACTTTAAATCAGCCCCAGCATTTT. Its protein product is CAWSDLDTLNQPQHF.

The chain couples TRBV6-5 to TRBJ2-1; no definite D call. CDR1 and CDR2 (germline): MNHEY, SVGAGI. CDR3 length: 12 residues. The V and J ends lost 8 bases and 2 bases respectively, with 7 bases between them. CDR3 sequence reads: CASGLTYNEQFF. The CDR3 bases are TGTGCCAGCGGTCTGACCTACAATGAGCAGTTCTTC.

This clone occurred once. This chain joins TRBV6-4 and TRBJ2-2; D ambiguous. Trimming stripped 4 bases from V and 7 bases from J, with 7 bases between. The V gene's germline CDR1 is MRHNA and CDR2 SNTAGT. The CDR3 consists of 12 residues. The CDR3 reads CASSVGGGELFF. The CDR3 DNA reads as TGTGCCAGCAGTGTTGGTGGCGGGGAGCTGTTTTTT.

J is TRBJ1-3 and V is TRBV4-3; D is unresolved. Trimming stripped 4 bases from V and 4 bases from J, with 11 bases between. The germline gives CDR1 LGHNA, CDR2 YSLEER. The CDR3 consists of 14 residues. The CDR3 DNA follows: TGCGCCAGCAGCCCAACGGCCATCGGAAACACCATATATTTT. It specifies CASSPTAIGNTIYF.

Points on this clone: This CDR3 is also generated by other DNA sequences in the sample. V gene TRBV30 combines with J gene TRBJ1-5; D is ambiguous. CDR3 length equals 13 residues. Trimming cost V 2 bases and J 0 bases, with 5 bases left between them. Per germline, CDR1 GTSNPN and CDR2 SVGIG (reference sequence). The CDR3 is CAWSTDSNQPQHF. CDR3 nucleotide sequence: TGTGCCTGGAGTACCGATAGCAATCAGCCCCAGCATTTT.

The CDR3 loop is CASSIEGTIEQFF. CDR3 in DNA: TGTGCCAGTAGTATAGAGGGGACAATTGAGCAGTTCTTC. The chain carries TRBV19 and TRBJ2-1, with D maybe TRBD1 (6 bases). CDR1 is LNHDA, CDR2 SQIVND, per germline (reference sequence). The germline V and J ends were trimmed by 0 bases and 9 bases, with 9 bases remaining between them. The CDR3 covers 13 residues.

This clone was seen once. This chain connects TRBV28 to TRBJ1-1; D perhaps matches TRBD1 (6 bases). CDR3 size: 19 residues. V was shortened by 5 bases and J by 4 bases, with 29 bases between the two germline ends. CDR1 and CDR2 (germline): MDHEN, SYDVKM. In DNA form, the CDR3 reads TGTGCCAGCAGTCCGCAGGGAGGGGGGCGCTTCTTGTCTGGCACTGAAGCTTTCTTT. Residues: CASSPQGGGRFLSGTEAFF.

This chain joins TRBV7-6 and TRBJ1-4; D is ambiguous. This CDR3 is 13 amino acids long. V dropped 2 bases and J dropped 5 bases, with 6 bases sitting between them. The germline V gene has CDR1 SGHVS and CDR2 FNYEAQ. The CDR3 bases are TGTGCCAGCAGCTTAATCCAAAATGAAAAACTGTTTTTT. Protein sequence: CASSLIQNEKLFF.

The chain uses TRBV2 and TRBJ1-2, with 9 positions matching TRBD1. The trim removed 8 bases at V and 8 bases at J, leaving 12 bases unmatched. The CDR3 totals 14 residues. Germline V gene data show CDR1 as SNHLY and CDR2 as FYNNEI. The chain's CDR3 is CASAPGQGMNGYTF. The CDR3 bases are TGTGCCAGCGCACCGGGACAGGGAATGAACGGCTACACCTTC.

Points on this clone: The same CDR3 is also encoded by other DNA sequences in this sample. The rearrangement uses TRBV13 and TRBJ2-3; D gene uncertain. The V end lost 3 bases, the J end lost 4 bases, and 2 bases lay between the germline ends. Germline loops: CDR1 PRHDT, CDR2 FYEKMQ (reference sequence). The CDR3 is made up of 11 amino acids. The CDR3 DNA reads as TGTGCCAGCAGCTTGTCAGATACGCAGTATTTT. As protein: CASSLSDTQYF.

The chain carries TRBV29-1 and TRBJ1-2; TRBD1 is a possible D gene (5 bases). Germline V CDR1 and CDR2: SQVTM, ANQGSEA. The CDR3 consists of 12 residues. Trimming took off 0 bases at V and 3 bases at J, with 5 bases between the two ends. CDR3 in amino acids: CSVEDRDYGYTF. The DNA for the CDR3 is TGCAGCGTTGAAGACAGGGACTATGGCTACACCTTC.

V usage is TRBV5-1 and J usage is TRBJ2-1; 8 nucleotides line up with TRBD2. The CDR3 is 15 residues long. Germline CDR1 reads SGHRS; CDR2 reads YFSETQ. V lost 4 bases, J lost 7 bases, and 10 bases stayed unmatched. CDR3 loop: CASSPDFSSGNEQFF. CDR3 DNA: TGCGCCAGCAGCCCGGACTTTTCTAGCGGGAATGAGCAGTTCTTC. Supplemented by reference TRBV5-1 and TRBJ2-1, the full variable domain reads KAGVTQTPRYLIKTRGQQVTLSCSPISGHRSVSWYQQTPGQGLQFLFEYFSETQRNKGNFPGRFSGRQFSNSRSEMNVSTLELGDSALYLCASSPDFSSGNEQFFGPGTRLTVL.

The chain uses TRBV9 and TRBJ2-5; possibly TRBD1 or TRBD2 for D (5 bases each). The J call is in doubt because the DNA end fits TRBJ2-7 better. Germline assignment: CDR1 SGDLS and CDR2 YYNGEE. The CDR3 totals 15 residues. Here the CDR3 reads CASSVDWDEGYEQYF. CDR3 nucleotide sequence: TGTGCCAGCAGCGTAGACTGGGACGAGGGCTACGAGCAGTACTTC.

CDR3 nucleotides: TGTGCCAGCAGTACAAGAGCGGGGTCGAACTATGGCTACACCTTC. It specifies CASSTRAGSNYGYTF. The chain combines TRBV28 with TRBJ1-2; D is ambiguous. The CDR3 extends over 15 amino acids. Germline V gene lookup returns CDR1 MDHEN and CDR2 SYDVKM. V lost 5 bases and J lost 2, with 15 bases in between.

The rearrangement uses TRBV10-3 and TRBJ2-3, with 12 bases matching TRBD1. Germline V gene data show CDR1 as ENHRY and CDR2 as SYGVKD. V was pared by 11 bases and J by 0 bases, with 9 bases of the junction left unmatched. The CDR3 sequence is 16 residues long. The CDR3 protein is CASAGTGGMSTDTQYF. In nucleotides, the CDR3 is TGTGCCTCCGCCGGGACAGGGGGCATGAGCACAGATACGCAGTATTTT.

CDR3 in DNA: TGTGCCAGCAGCGACTCCTACGAGCAGTACTTC. Its translation is CASSDSYEQYF. This chain links TRBV5-4 with TRBJ2-7, with unresolved D. Trimming pared 4 bases from V and 0 bases from J, leaving 2 bases between. This CDR3 spans 11 amino acids. Germline CDR1 and CDR2: SGHNT and YYREEE (reference sequence).

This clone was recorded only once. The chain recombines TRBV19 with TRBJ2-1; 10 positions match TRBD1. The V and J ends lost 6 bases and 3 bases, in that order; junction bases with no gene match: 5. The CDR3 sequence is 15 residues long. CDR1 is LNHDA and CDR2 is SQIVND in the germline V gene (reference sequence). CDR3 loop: CASRAWTGGYNEQFF. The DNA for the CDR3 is TGTGCCAGTAGGGCTTGGACAGGGGGCTACAATGAGCAGTTCTTC.

CDR3 loop: CASGLARRRTDTQYF. CDR3 bases: TGTGCTAGTGGTTTGGCCCGGCGGCGCACAGATACGCAGTATTTT. This sequence joins TRBV12-5 and TRBJ2-3; D is unclear. This CDR3 is built from 15 residues. Germline V gives CDR1 LGHNT, CDR2 FRNRAP. Trimming removed 1 base from V and 1 base from J, with 9 bases in between.